The sequence of this TCR beta chain was determined in a study of shared clonotypes between healthy human individuals. Study-wide context: CD4 naive and CD4 memory each took three plates per donor, while CD8 naive took two and CD8 memory one.

Sequenced by immunoSEQ multiplex PCR; TCRdb stores in-frame clones only, minus some. The table has over 2 million clones, around 96% seen once. The count of this clone is one. Its antigen remains unknown. General study points: Relative to memory subsets, naive subsets generally showed larger estimated richness.

The V and J ends lost 5 bases and 5 bases respectively, with 16 bases between them. The CDR3 covers 14 residues. Looked up from germline, CDR1 is MDHEN and CDR2 is SYDVKM. Naive CD8 cells were CD45RO-negative, positively selected for CCR7, excluding terminally differentiated effector memory CD45RA+ cells. There were only Caucasian adults among the donors, and all lived in Nashville, Tennessee. This rearrangement joins TRBV28 to TRBJ2-7, with a possible D match to TRBD2 (5 bases). Sequencing input: naive CD8+ T cells sorted from blood. The sequence was collected from a man aged 18 to 35 in good health. The CDR3 region has the DNA TGTGCCAGCAGTCGTGGACTGCCGGTTGACGAGCAGTACTTC. Amino acid sequence: CASSRGLPVDEQYF.